This T cell receptor (beta chain) was identified in a study of blood T cell repertoires in COVID-19. Sequencing used immunoSEQ multiplex PCR; TCRdb keeps in-frame clones, though not all of them. The sample has 190,000 or so clones, about 81% seen once. The CDR3 extends over 16 amino acids. Trimming removed 5 bases from V and 0 bases from J; junction bases left unmatched: 6. Germline V gene data show CDR1 as SGHTA and CDR2 as FQGNSA. The sequencing input was peripheral blood. V is TRBV7-2 and J is TRBJ2-7; TRBD2 agrees at 11 bases. The source is an elderly woman with COVID-19, enrolled during active disease. DNA of the CDR3: TGTGCCAGCAGCCTACTAGCGGGGGCCATCTCCTACGAGCAGTACTTC. This gives the protein CASSLLAGAISYEQYF.